The 31 T cell receptor beta chains in this list originate from one sample, sequenced in a study of cytomegalovirus exposure and HLA in healthy donors. The PCR made use of 60 Vbeta and 13 Jbeta primers. Sequenced by immunoSEQ multiplex PCR; TCRdb stores in-frame clones only, minus some. This table has about 140,000 clones, around 72% appearing once. Sequenced: PBMCs. Every receptor here comes from a man aged 35 to 55 in good health and CMV-seronegative.

The chain joins TRBV29-1 to TRBJ2-5; tentative D call: TRBD2 (7 bases). The closer fit of TRBJ2-7 to the DNA end suggests the J call may be wrong. Germline V gene lookup returns CDR1 SQVTM and CDR2 ANQGSEA. This CDR3 has 12 amino acids. CDR3 DNA: TGCAGCGTTGCGGGGGGCCCGTACGAGCAGTACTTC. This sequence encodes CSVAGGPYEQYF.

V is TRBV29-1 and J is TRBJ2-5, with TRBD1 matching over 8 bases. The CDR3 has 14 residues. In germline, CDR1 is SQVTM, CDR2 ANQGSEA. V was clipped by 6 bases and J by 4 bases; unmatched bases: 10. The CDR3 spells CSVRMGDRRETQYF. CDR3 bases: TGCAGCGTCCGCATGGGGGACAGGAGAGAGACCCAGTACTTC.

V gene TRBV4-1 combines with J gene TRBJ2-7; 11 nucleotides match TRBD1. This CDR3 region has 15 residues. Germline values: CDR1 MGHRA, CDR2 YSYEKL. Trimming removed 4 bases from V and 7 bases from J; junction bases left unmatched: 9. The CDR3 DNA reads TGCGCCAGCAGCCCTGTCGGACAGGGGGCGCGAGAGCAGTACTTC. Amino acids: CASSPVGQGAREQYF.

The chain links TRBV5-4 to TRBJ2-2; 12 nucleotides line up with TRBD2. The CDR3 is made up of 18 amino acids. The V gene's germline CDR1 is SGHNT and CDR2 YYREEE (reference sequence). The V segment lost 0 bases and the J segment 7 bases; nucleotides outside the gene matches: 10. CDR3 protein: CASSLVLAGGLVIGELFF. The CDR3 nucleotides read TGTGCCAGCAGCTTGGTCCTAGCGGGGGGGCTTGTGATCGGGGAGCTGTTTTTT. The whole variable domain, remainder taken from reference TRBV5-4 and TRBJ2-2, is ETGVTQSPTHLIKTRGQQVTLRCSSQSGHNTVSWYQQALGQGPQFIFQYYREEENGRGNFPPRFSGLQFPNYSSELNVNALELDDSALYLCASSLVLAGGLVIGELFFGEGSRLTVL.

J is TRBJ2-7 and V is TRBV10-2, with 11 nucleotides matching TRBD2. The V and J ends lost 6 bases and 3 bases, in that order; junction bases with no gene match: 7. Germline CDR1 is WSHSY and CDR2 is SAAADI. CDR3 length: 15 amino acids. DNA for the CDR3: TGCGCCAGCAGGATACTTAGCGGGGGGGGCTACGAGCAGTACTTC. Encoded protein: CASRILSGGGYEQYF.

The rearrangement links TRBV5-8 to TRBJ2-7; D is uncertain. Deletions cut 3 bases from V and 0 bases from J, with 13 bases between. Germline V gene data show CDR1 as SGHTS and CDR2 as YDEGEE. There are 15 residues in the CDR3. The CDR3: CASSSAIERSYEQYF. The CDR3, as DNA: TGTGCCAGCAGCTCCGCTATTGAACGCTCCTACGAGCAGTACTTC.

V and J are TRBV2 and TRBJ2-1; 10 bases map to TRBD2. The V gene end was trimmed by 0 bases and the J gene end by 8 bases; junction bases not matched to a gene: 13. CDR1 is SNHLY, CDR2 FYNNEI, per germline. CDR3 length equals 18 residues. Here the CDR3 reads CASSEATSGIPSVDEQFF. The CDR3 nucleotides read TGTGCCAGCAGTGAAGCCACTAGCGGGATACCCTCTGTGGATGAGCAGTTCTTC.

This clone was recorded a few times. DNA of the CDR3: TGTGCCAGCAGTTCTCAGTTGGAGGGAGAGACCCAGTACTTC. It specifies CASSSQLEGETQYF. This chain connects TRBV7-6 to TRBJ2-5, with D possibly being TRBD2 (6 bases). Germline V gives CDR1 SGHVS, CDR2 FNYEAQ. This CDR3 has 14 amino acids. The germline V and J ends were trimmed by 6 bases and 4 bases, with 15 bases remaining between them.

The CDR3: CASSYLGVSEQYF. The CDR3 bases are TGTGCCAGCAGTTACTTAGGGGTGAGCGAGCAGTACTTC. The genes are TRBV6-5 and TRBJ2-7; D perhaps matches TRBD1 (5 bases). The CDR3 is 13 residues long. The ends were cut back, 1 base at V and 6 bases at J, with 10 bases in the middle. Germline loops: CDR1 MNHEY, CDR2 SVGAGI.

The chain combines TRBV13 with TRBJ1-1, with D uncertain. The CDR3 consists of 14 residues. Trimming pared 5 bases from V and 7 bases from J, leaving 17 bases between. Germline V gene data show CDR1 as PRHDT and CDR2 as FYEKMQ (reference sequence). CDR3 sequence reads: CASSRTPIEGEAFF. In DNA form, the CDR3 reads TGTGCCAGCAGCCGCACCCCGATCGAGGGTGAAGCTTTCTTT.

Here the CDR3 DNA reads TGTGCCAGCACCCCAGGGGACAGGGTTGGGGGTACGCAGTATTTT. Its translation: CASTPGDRVGGTQYF. J is TRBJ2-3 and V is TRBV5-6, with 9 bases identical to TRBD1. CDR1 and CDR2 from the germline V gene are SGHDT and YYEEEE. This CDR3 has 15 amino acids. Trimming cost V 6 bases and J 8 bases; bases outside gene matches: 13. Using reference TRBV5-6 and TRBJ2-3 for the parts outside the CDR3, the full variable domain is DAGVTQSPTHLIKTRGQQVTLRCSPKSGHDTVSWYQQALGQGPQFIFQYYEEEERQRGNFPDRFSGHQFPNYSSELNVNALLLGDSALYLCASTPGDRVGGTQYFGPGTRLTVL.

This chain links TRBV11-2 with TRBJ1-5; unclear D gene. There are 15 residues in the CDR3. V was pared by 5 bases and J by 0 bases, with 11 bases between. CDR1 is SGHAT and CDR2 is FQNNGV in the germline V gene. The CDR3 bases are TGTGCCAGCAGCCTCGGGTTCTATAGCAATCAGCCCCAGCATTTT. Translated, it gives CASSLGFYSNQPQHF.

This clone came up a few times. The V gene is TRBV5-1, the J gene TRBJ1-4, with 9 bases identical to TRBD1. Germline loops: CDR1 SGHRS, CDR2 YFSETQ. V shed 0 bases, J shed 8 bases, and the junction held 11 bases outside the gene matches. The CDR3 is made up of 17 amino acids. In DNA form, the CDR3 reads TGCGCCAGCAGCTTGGAAGGGACAGGGCGGAGTCGGGAAAAACTGTTTTTT. Amino acid sequence: CASSLEGTGRSREKLFF.

The rearrangement uses TRBV4-1 and TRBJ2-3, with 8 bases matching TRBD1. Per germline, CDR1 MGHRA and CDR2 YSYEKL. With V trimmed by 4 bases and J by 0 bases, 3 bases remained unmatched. The CDR3 extends over 15 amino acids. The CDR3 coding sequence is TGCGCCAGCAGCCCCGGGACAGGAAGCACAGATACGCAGTATTTT. Translation gives CASSPGTGSTDTQYF.

In its sample, this clone was seen once. This sequence joins TRBV19 and TRBJ2-1; 9 positions match TRBD1. With V trimmed by 2 bases and J by 5 bases, 10 bases remained unmatched. Germline lookup yields CDR1 LNHDA and CDR2 SQIVND (reference sequence). This CDR3 region has 17 residues. The CDR3 DNA sequence: TGTGCCAGTAGTATACTAACCGGGACAGGGTGGGACAATGAGCAGTTCTTC. Amino acids: CASSILTGTGWDNEQFF.

The gene calls are TRBV6-6 and TRBJ2-7; no clear D gene. Germline CDR1 reads MNHNY; CDR2 reads SVGAGI (reference sequence). This CDR3 spans 14 amino acids. Trimming cost V 1 base and J 2 bases, with 9 bases left between them. The CDR3 DNA sequence: TGTGCCAGCAGTTACTTTCCAAAAACCTACGAGCAGTACTTC. Protein sequence: CASSYFPKTYEQYF.

This clone was recorded only once. The chain links TRBV13 to TRBJ2-5; 8 bases line up with TRBD1. J gave up 4 bases and V 6 bases, and 4 bases lay outside the gene matches. From germline, CDR1 is PRHDT and CDR2 FYEKMQ (reference sequence). CDR3 size: 13 residues. This CDR3 reads CASRDTGGETQYF. The DNA of the CDR3 is TGTGCCAGCAGGGATACAGGGGGAGAGACCCAGTACTTC. The full variable domain, its missing parts supplied by reference TRBV13 and TRBJ2-5, is AAGVIQSPRHLIKEKRETATLKCYPIPRHDTVYWYQQGPGQDPQFLISFYEKMQSDKGSIPDRFSAQQFSDYHSELNMSSLELGDSALYFCASRDTGGETQYFGPGTRLLVL.

This clone was seen a few times. This sequence joins TRBV7-9 and TRBJ2-7; the match to TRBD1 covers 9 bases. Germline loops: CDR1 SEHNR, CDR2 FQNEAQ (reference sequence). The trim removed 4 bases at V and 2 bases at J, leaving 6 bases unmatched. CDR3 length equals 15 residues. CDR3 sequence (DNA): TGTGCCAGCAGCTCGCCCGGGACAGGGACCTACGAGCAGTACTTC. This codes for CASSSPGTGTYEQYF.

V usage is TRBV6-1 and J usage is TRBJ1-5, with unresolved D. The length of the CDR3 is 13 residues. Per the germline V gene, CDR1 is MNHNS and CDR2 is SASEGT. V shed 1 base and J shed 11 bases, with 12 bases lying between them. CDR3 coding DNA: TGTGCCAGCAGTGAAGGGAGGGATTTGGCCCAGCATTTT. Translating it yields CASSEGRDLAQHF.

This clone showed up just a few times. V and J are TRBV2 and TRBJ2-5; TRBD1 agrees at 8 bases. CDR1 and CDR2 from the germline V gene are SNHLY and FYNNEI. The CDR3 is 15 amino acids. J was trimmed by 2 bases and V by 5 bases; bases with no gene match: 7. The CDR3 DNA sequence: TGTGCCAGCAGTAACTCCGGGACAGGACAAGAGACCCAGTACTTC. It translates to CASSNSGTGQETQYF.

This rearrangement joins TRBV5-1 to TRBJ1-4; TRBD1 agrees at 9 bases. V shed 4 bases and J 17 bases; nucleotides not matched to a gene: 18. Germline V gene data show CDR1 as SGHRS and CDR2 as YFSETQ. The CDR3 contains 15 residues. The CDR3 loop is CASSLDPGQGRVRFF. CDR3 in DNA: TGCGCCAGCAGCCTGGATCCGGGACAGGGCCGCGTTCGTTTTTTT.

The chain uses TRBV14 and TRBJ2-2; possible D gene TRBD2, 6 bases. This CDR3 spans 15 amino acids. Trimming removed 6 bases at V and 1 base at J, with 12 bases between. The germline CDR1 and CDR2 sequences are SGHDN and FVKESK. This CDR3 is CASSGIAVNTGELFF. In DNA form, the CDR3 reads TGTGCCAGCAGTGGAATAGCGGTGAACACCGGGGAGCTGTTTTTT. Drawing the rest from reference TRBV14 and TRBJ2-2, the complete variable domain is EAGVTQFPSHSVIEKGQTVTLRCDPISGHDNLYWYRRVMGKEIKFLLHFVKESKQDESGMPNNRFLAERTGGTYSTLKVQPAELEDSGVYFCASSGIAVNTGELFFGEGSRLTVL.

V is TRBV6-5 and J is TRBJ1-2, with D possibly matching TRBD1 (5 bases). The CDR3 loop spans 14 amino acids. Between the trimmed V and J ends, which lost 6 bases and 2 bases, there was a span of 13 bases. Germline V lookup: CDR1 MNHEY, CDR2 SVGAGI. DNA of the CDR3: TGTGCCAGCAGCTCAGGGATCCTCAACTATGGCTACACCTTC. Translated, it gives CASSSGILNYGYTF.

The chain couples TRBV6-5 to TRBJ2-1, with 10 nucleotides matching TRBD2. Germline CDR1 MNHEY, CDR2 SVGAGI. Unmatched junction bases numbered 8, after V lost 8 bases and J lost 4 bases. The CDR3 runs 15 residues. The CDR3 loop is CASSLSGGAYNEQFF. CDR3 DNA: TGTGCCAGCTCGTTAAGCGGGGGGGCTTACAATGAGCAGTTCTTC.

The J gene is TRBJ2-7, the V gene TRBV7-2, with D tentatively TRBD2 (6 bases). V was clipped by 1 base and J by 0 bases, with 19 bases between them. The length of the CDR3 is 18 residues. Germline V gives CDR1 SGHTA, CDR2 FQGNSA. The CDR3 loop is CASSLVGWTNGFSYEQYF. The CDR3 DNA reads as TGTGCCAGCAGCTTAGTTGGGTGGACTAACGGTTTCTCCTACGAGCAGTACTTC. Full variable domain (remainder filled in from reference TRBV7-2 and TRBJ2-7): GAGVSQSPSNKVTEKGKDVELRCDPISGHTALYWYRQSLGQGLEFLIYFQGNSAPDKSGLPSDRFSAERTGGSVSTLTIQRTQQEDSAVYLCASSLVGWTNGFSYEQYFGPGTRLTVT.

V usage is TRBV27 and J usage is TRBJ2-7, with 9 bases aligning to TRBD1. V was pared by 7 bases and J by 0 bases, with 10 bases of the junction left unmatched. The V gene's germline CDR1 is MNHEY and CDR2 SMNVEV (reference sequence). The CDR3 totals 16 residues. CDR3 DNA sequence: TGTGCCAGCACCTCCCGGGGGGACAGGGTCTCCTACGAGCAGTACTTC. Translating it yields CASTSRGDRVSYEQYF.

The J gene is TRBJ2-7, the V gene TRBV27; the D gene is possibly TRBD2 (7 bases). CDR3 length: 13 amino acids. Per the germline V gene, CDR1 is MNHEY and CDR2 is SMNVEV (reference sequence). V lost 5 bases to trimming and J lost 12 bases, with 20 bases between them. The CDR3 DNA is TGTGCCAGCAGTAGGGAAGCGCGGGGGCTCCGGTACTTC. Translating it yields CASSREARGLRYF.

The chain has TRBV7-9 and TRBJ2-1, with TRBD2 identical over 9 bases. The junction had 9 bases not matched to a gene; V was cut back by 1 base and J by 8 bases. The germline CDR1 and CDR2 sequences are SEHNR and FQNEAQ (reference sequence). The CDR3 runs 16 residues. CDR3 coding DNA: TGTGCCAGCAGCTTAGACGGCGGGAGGGCCGGGGATGAGCAGTTCTTC. Translating gives CASSLDGGRAGDEQFF.

The chain is built from TRBV6-5 and TRBJ2-5; TRBD1 might be the D (8 bases). TRBJ2-7 explains the end of the DNA better; the J call may be wrong. The CDR3 totals 15 residues. Germline CDR1 and CDR2: MNHEY and SVGAGI. In DNA, the CDR3 is TGTGCCAGCAGATCCACAGGGGGGGCGTCCTACGAGCAGTACTTC. Protein product: CASRSTGGASYEQYF.

The genes are TRBV11-3 and TRBJ1-4; D is unresolved. V was cut by 1 base and J by 7 bases, with 16 bases left in between. The CDR3 length is 16 residues. Germline values: CDR1 SGHNT, CDR2 YENEEA. Here the CDR3 DNA reads TGTGCCAGCAGCTTAGCCTCACGTTACTTTAGTGAAAAACTGTTTTTT. It encodes CASSLASRYFSEKLFF.

This clone was counted a few times. The CDR3 nucleotides read TGTGCCAGCGGTGGGACAGGGGGCACAGATACGCAGTATTTT. Translated: CASGGTGGTDTQYF. The chain joins TRBV13 to TRBJ2-3, with 10 bases lining up with TRBD1. After removal of 8 bases from V and 1 base from J, the junction contained 3 bases not matched to a gene. The V gene's germline CDR1 is PRHDT and CDR2 FYEKMQ (reference sequence). The CDR3 has 14 residues.